These 21 T cell receptor beta chains were all obtained from the same sample, sequenced in a study of cytomegalovirus exposure and HLA in healthy donors. 13 Jbeta primers and 60 Vbeta primers were used for the PCR. TCRdb keeps only in-frame clones here, not all; method: immunoSEQ multiplex PCR. The top ten hold about 2% of the sample, which has 300,000 or so clones, approximately 84% seen once. Sequencing input: PBMCs. These receptors were obtained from a woman aged 40 to 50 in good health and CMV-seropositive.

J is TRBJ1-5 and V is TRBV19; the match to TRBD1 covers 8 bases. The CDR3 is 17 amino acids. Trimming removed 3 bases from V and 3 bases from J; junction bases left unmatched: 10. Germline V gives CDR1 LNHDA, CDR2 SQIVND (reference sequence). CDR3 bases: TGTGCCAGTAGTATGGTCCCAGGGGGCTTGATCAATCAGCCCCAGCATTTT. Amino acid sequence: CASSMVPGGLINQPQHF.

The rearrangement links TRBV7-2 to TRBJ2-7; 10 positions match TRBD1. This CDR3 is built from 13 residues. CDR1 is SGHTA, CDR2 FQGNSA, per germline. Trimming cost V 5 bases and J 6 bases; bases outside gene matches: 4. The CDR3 bases are TGTGCCAGCAGCACCTGGACAGGGGGCGAGCAGTACTTC. Translation gives CASSTWTGGEQYF.

The chain uses TRBV7-9 and TRBJ1-1; 7 positions agree with TRBD1. Germline V lookup: CDR1 SEHNR, CDR2 FQNEAQ (reference sequence). The J segment lost 11 bases and the V segment lost 6 bases, leaving 15 bases of the junction unmatched. CDR3 length: 14 amino acids. The CDR3: CASSPGTVPMRAFF. As DNA, the CDR3 is TGTGCCAGCAGTCCGGGGACAGTTCCGATGAGGGCTTTCTTT.

This clone has a handful of counts. Other DNA sequences in the sample encode the same CDR3. The rearrangement joins TRBV7-9 to TRBJ1-1; D ambiguous. The CDR3 is 13 amino acids. Germline V gene sequence: CDR1 SEHNR, CDR2 FQNEAQ (reference sequence). The germline V and J ends were trimmed by 1 base and 1 base, with 4 bases remaining between them. The CDR3 bases are TGTGCCAGCAGCTTAGACAGGAACACTGAAGCTTTCTTT. Protein product: CASSLDRNTEAFF.

The V call is TRBV27, the J call TRBJ2-7; 9 nucleotides match TRBD1. Germline lookup yields CDR1 MNHEY and CDR2 SMNVEV (reference sequence). This CDR3 contains 16 residues. The V and J ends lost 5 bases and 2 bases, in that order; junction bases with no gene match: 10. CDR3 DNA sequence: TGTGCCAGCAGTCCCGTAGGGACAGGGAAAGCCTACGAGCAGTACTTC. Amino acid sequence: CASSPVGTGKAYEQYF.

This rearrangement joins TRBV2 to TRBJ1-5; 8 bases map to TRBD1. The CDR3 sequence is 15 residues long. Per the germline V gene, CDR1 is SNHLY and CDR2 is FYNNEI. V was clipped by 5 bases and J by 3 bases; unmatched bases: 6. Written as DNA, the CDR3 is TGTGCCAGCAGTCCCGGGACAGGAAACAATCAGCCCCAGCATTTT. Protein product: CASSPGTGNNQPQHF. Based on the CDR3 plus reference TRBV2 and TRBJ1-5, the full variable domain is EPEVTQTPSHQVTQMGQEVILRCVPISNHLYFYWYRQILGQKVEFLVSFYNNEISEKSEIFDDQFSVERPDGSNFTLKIRSTKLEDSAMYFCASSPGTGNNQPQHFGDGTRLSIL.

The rearrangement joins TRBV7-2 to TRBJ2-1; D is undetermined. Germline-derived CDR1 and CDR2 are SGHTA and FQGNSA. CDR3 length equals 12 residues. Trimming removed 2 bases from V and 6 bases from J, with 5 bases in between. The CDR3 region is CASSLPSNEQFF. The CDR3, as DNA: TGTGCCAGCAGCTTACCCTCCAATGAGCAGTTCTTC.

The chain joins TRBV4-3 to TRBJ1-2, with D possibly TRBD1 on 6 matching bases. Per the germline V gene, CDR1 is LGHNA and CDR2 is YSLEER. Trimming removed 4 bases from V and 0 bases from J, with 12 bases in between. The CDR3 is made up of 15 amino acids. CDR3 sequence reads: CASSPDGGANYGYTF. The CDR3 coding sequence is TGCGCCAGCAGCCCAGATGGGGGCGCTAACTATGGCTACACCTTC.

This clone came up a few times. This sequence joins TRBV2 and TRBJ2-5; 7 nucleotides agree with TRBD1. V lost 4 bases, J lost 5 bases, and 4 bases stayed unmatched. Germline CDR1 SNHLY, CDR2 FYNNEI. The CDR3 has 13 amino acids. CDR3 in amino acids: CASSGPGGETQYF. The CDR3 region has the DNA TGTGCCAGCAGTGGGCCAGGGGGTGAGACCCAGTACTTC.

This clone was counted once. The chain joins TRBV29-1 to TRBJ2-3; the match to TRBD1 covers 7 bases. Losses at the gene ends were 4 bases for V and 5 bases for J; bases not matched to a gene: 9. Germline CDR1 reads SQVTM; CDR2 reads ANQGSEA. The CDR3 consists of 14 residues. CDR3 residues: CSVVGTASLDTQYF. The CDR3 nucleotides read TGCAGCGTTGTGGGGACAGCGAGTTTAGATACGCAGTATTTT.

This clone was seen once. The rearrangement links TRBV10-3 to TRBJ1-1, with 9 bases lining up with TRBD1. CDR3 size: 15 residues. The V and J ends lost 9 bases and 1 base, in that order; junction bases with no gene match: 9. The germline V gene has CDR1 ENHRY and CDR2 SYGVKD. CDR3 DNA sequence: TGTGCCATTCAGGACAGGGGTACGCCGAACACTGAAGCTTTCTTT. The encoded protein is CAIQDRGTPNTEAFF.

This clone came up a few times. The chain recombines TRBV2 with TRBJ2-7; TRBD2 aligns across 14 bases. This CDR3 region has 17 residues. V dropped 7 bases and J dropped 9; count of bases not matched to a gene: 17. Germline CDR1 and CDR2: SNHLY and FYNNEI. CDR3 sequence (DNA): TGTGCCAGCAACCCCCGGGGGTATGGGACTAGCGGGAGCGTGCAGTACTTC. Residues: CASNPRGYGTSGSVQYF.

The genes are TRBV19 and TRBJ2-1; the match to TRBD2 covers 11 bases. Looked up from germline, CDR1 is LNHDA and CDR2 is SQIVND (reference sequence). This CDR3 spans 19 amino acids. J lost 5 bases, V lost 5 bases, and 17 bases had no gene match. The CDR3: CASSAGLAGKQSVDNEQFF. The CDR3 coding sequence is TGTGCCAGTAGTGCCGGACTAGCGGGCAAACAAAGCGTGGACAATGAGCAGTTCTTC.

CDR3 bases: TGTGCCAGCAATCCCAGCACCGGGGAGCTGTTTTTT. This encodes CASNPSTGELFF. This chain uses TRBV11-3 with TRBJ2-2, with D unresolved. Germline CDR1 SGHNT, CDR2 YENEEA. V was cut by 7 bases and J by 4 bases, with 7 bases left in between. This CDR3 has 12 residues.

V usage is TRBV28 and J usage is TRBJ1-6; D is ambiguous. Germline lookup yields CDR1 MDHEN and CDR2 SYDVKM. CDR3 length: 12 residues. The V end was cut by 3 bases, the J end by 5 bases, with 2 bases between. This CDR3 reads CASSFNNSPLHF. The CDR3 DNA reads as TGTGCCAGCAGTTTCAATAATTCACCCCTCCACTTT.

This chain uses TRBV5-6 with TRBJ1-1, with 9 bases that match TRBD1. V lost 4 bases and J lost 5; bases outside the gene matches: 3. The V gene's germline CDR1 is SGHDT and CDR2 YYEEEE. CDR3 size: 13 residues. In DNA, the CDR3 is TGTGCCAGCAGCGCCGGACAGGGGACTGAAGCTTTCTTT. It yields the protein CASSAGQGTEAFF.

The CDR3, as DNA: TGCGCCAGCAGACCCAGCGGGAGCATGTCAGATACGCAGTATTTT. Translated: CASRPSGSMSDTQYF. The chain joins TRBV4-1 to TRBJ2-3, with TRBD2 matching 8 bases. Unmatched junction bases numbered 9, after V lost 6 bases and J lost 4 bases. Germline CDR1 is MGHRA and CDR2 is YSYEKL. The CDR3 is 15 residues long.

V gene TRBV7-9 combines with J gene TRBJ2-2; 10 bases map to TRBD2. This CDR3 has 16 residues. CDR1 is SEHNR, CDR2 FQNEAQ, per germline (reference sequence). The junction had 8 bases not matched to a gene; V was cut back by 5 bases and J by 5 bases. The CDR3 protein is CASSPLAGGNTGELFF. In DNA, the CDR3 is TGTGCCAGCAGCCCCTTAGCGGGAGGAAATACCGGGGAGCTGTTTTTT.

This clone turned up a few times. The gene calls are TRBV29-1 and TRBJ2-5, with 9 bases matching TRBD1. Germline V lookup: CDR1 SQVTM, CDR2 ANQGSEA. This CDR3 spans 13 amino acids. J gave up 7 bases and V 4 bases, and 7 bases lay outside the gene matches. The CDR3 bases are TGCAGCGTTGTGCGGGACAGGGAGGGGACCCAGTACTTC. Residues: CSVVRDREGTQYF.

The chain has TRBV9 and TRBJ2-7, with D maybe TRBD1 (5 bases). Germline CDR1 SGDLS, CDR2 YYNGEE. V was trimmed by 4 bases and J by 1 base, leaving 12 bases between them. The CDR3 sequence is 14 residues long. CDR3 nucleotide sequence: TGTGCCAGCAGCCCTCAACAGGAATCCTACGAGCAGTACTTC. This encodes CASSPQQESYEQYF.

J is TRBJ2-7 and V is TRBV27, with 7 nucleotides matching TRBD2. Germline CDR1 MNHEY, CDR2 SMNVEV (reference sequence). V lost 4 bases, J lost 2 bases, and 5 bases stayed unmatched. CDR3 length equals 14 residues. Here the CDR3 reads CASSYRTSPYEQYF. The CDR3 bases are TGTGCCAGCAGTTATCGGACTAGTCCCTACGAGCAGTACTTC.